This T cell receptor (beta chain) was recovered during a study of shared clonotypes between healthy human individuals. Germline V lookup: CDR1 SGDLS, CDR2 YYNGEE. Trimming took 1 base from V and 5 from J, leaving 10 bases between them. This CDR3 has 13 amino acids. This table comes from immunoSEQ multiplex PCR, and its TCRdb copy is limited to in-frame clones, with some not included. The table records roughly 2,000,000 clones, just under 95% of them present only once. As defined, naive CD8 cells were CD45RO-negative and positively selected for CCR7, with terminally differentiated effector memory CD45RA+ cells excluded.

Sequenced: naive CD8+ T cells sorted from blood. This TCR derives from a man in his late teens or twenties in good health. This rearrangement joins TRBV9 to TRBJ2-7, with unresolved D. Written as DNA, the CDR3 is TGTGCCAGCAGCGTAAATCGCGGCGACGAGCAGTACTTC. Protein sequence: CASSVNRGDEQYF.